One sample yielded the 27 T cell receptor beta chains listed below, sequenced in a study of response to subunit inactivated influenza vaccine. TCRdb independently ran MiXCR on the RT-PCR reads; one entry per CDR3 protein. The table includes 650,000 to 800,000 distinct CDR3 sequences, about 15% detected once. Sample: PBMCs from blood, taken approximately 15 days before vaccination. Source of these receptors: a man in his fifties or sixties who received an inactivated influenza vaccine.

This clonotype showed up just a few times. This rearrangement joins TRBV9 to TRBJ2-3; 15 bases align to TRBD2. V gave up 0 bases and J gave up 5 bases; unmatched junction bases: 10. Germline CDR1 reads SGDLS; CDR2 reads YYNGEE. CDR3 length equals 19 residues. The CDR3 loop is CASSVEGLGLAGGQDTQYF. CDR3 in DNA: TGTGCCAGCAGCGTAGAAGGATTGGGACTAGCGGGAGGTCAAGATACGCAGTATTTT.

This clonotype came up many times. The genes are TRBV4-3 and TRBJ2-1; D might be TRBD1 (6 bases). V was cut by 6 bases and J by 7 bases, with 13 bases left in between. CDR3 length: 13 amino acids. Germline V gives CDR1 LGHNA, CDR2 YSLEER. DNA for the CDR3: TGCGCCAGCAGTCCCACGACAGGTAATGAGCAGTTCTTC. Translated, it gives CASSPTTGNEQFF.

Only a few counts were recorded for this clonotype. The rearrangement joins TRBV18 to TRBJ1-3; D gene uncertain. The CDR3 sequence is 14 residues long. Per germline, CDR1 KGHSH and CDR2 LQKENI. Trimming took 1 base from V and 6 from J, leaving 10 bases between them. The CDR3 loop reads CASSPQGGENTIYF. The CDR3 DNA follows: TGTGCCAGCTCACCACAGGGTGGTGAAAACACCATATATTTT.

This clonotype occurred a few times. The chain uses TRBV5-1 and TRBJ2-7, with D maybe TRBD1 (6 bases). This CDR3 contains 15 residues. CDR1 is SGHRS, CDR2 YFSETQ, per germline. V lost 2 bases to trimming and J lost 6 bases, with 18 bases between them. The CDR3 coding sequence is TGCGCCAGCAGCTTATTGACAGGTGGATCTTCCGAGCAGTACTTC. Protein product: CASSLLTGGSSEQYF.

CDR3 nucleotide sequence: TGTGCCAGCAGTTTATCGGGGACCTTCAAGAGGGAGCTGTTTTTT. It is translated as CASSLSGTFKRELFF. The rearrangement uses TRBV12-3 or TRBV12-4 and TRBJ2-2; TRBD1 or TRBD2 may be the D gene (5 bases each). Trimming pared 2 bases from V and 9 bases from J, leaving 16 bases between. This CDR3 spans 15 amino acids.

The rearrangement links TRBV2 to TRBJ1-6, with D unclear. The CDR3 runs 11 residues. Germline V lookup: CDR1 SNHLY, CDR2 FYNNEI. The V and J ends lost 7 bases and 6 bases respectively, with 4 bases between them. The CDR3 is CASTPNSPLHF. In DNA form, the CDR3 reads TGTGCCAGCACCCCTAATTCACCCCTCCACTTT.

V usage is TRBV5-1 and J usage is TRBJ1-4; a weak D match, TRBD1 (6 bases). V was trimmed by 4 bases and J by 3 bases, leaving 16 bases between them. Germline CDR1 is SGHRS and CDR2 is YFSETQ. The CDR3 runs to 16 residues. CDR3 sequence: CASSRDRSGANEKLFF. CDR3 nucleotide sequence: TGCGCCAGCAGCCGTGACAGGTCGGGGGCTAATGAAAAACTGTTTTTT.

Regarding this clonotype: This may stem from a read error, because a much larger clone lies one nucleotide away. The chain is built from TRBV5-1 and TRBJ2-5, with D hard to call. The V end was cut by 0 bases, the J end by 1 base, with 7 bases between. The CDR3 has 14 residues. Per the germline V gene, CDR1 is SGHRS and CDR2 is YFSETQ. The CDR3 loop is CASSLEQLQETQYF. The CDR3 DNA follows: TGCGCCAGCAGCTTGGAACAGCTCCAAGAGACCCAGTACTTC.

The rearrangement uses TRBV29-1 and TRBJ2-2, with 7 bases lining up with TRBD1. Unmatched junction bases numbered 5, after V lost 4 bases and J lost 0 bases. Germline values: CDR1 SQVTM, CDR2 ANQGSEA. The CDR3 is 15 amino acids. Written as DNA, the CDR3 is TGCAGCGTTGTGGGTGGACAGGCGAACACCGGGGAGCTGTTTTTT. Encoded protein: CSVVGGQANTGELFF.

This clonotype was seen a handful of times. This chain links TRBV25-1 with TRBJ2-2; D may be TRBD2 (6 bases). The CDR3 runs 15 residues. Germline V CDR1 and CDR2: MGHDK, SYGVNS. Trimming shortened V by 6 bases and J by 4 bases, and 15 bases separated the two germline ends. CDR3 coding DNA: TGTGCCAGCAGACCGCGGGACCCAGGCACCGGGGAGCTGTTTTTT. Translation: CASRPRDPGTGELFF.

This clonotype was seen only a few times. The chain couples TRBV6-2 or TRBV6-3 to TRBJ2-6; D perhaps matches TRBD2 (6 bases). The germline V gene encodes CDR1 MNHEY and CDR2 SVGEGT. The CDR3 consists of 16 residues. Trimming cost V 3 bases and J 0 bases, with 9 bases left between them. CDR3: CASSYGGNSGANVLTF. As DNA, the CDR3 is TGTGCCAGCAGTTATGGAGGGAACTCTGGGGCCAACGTCCTGACTTTC.

The chain carries TRBV18 and TRBJ2-1; TRBD1 aligns across 7 bases. CDR3 length: 16 residues. With V trimmed by 3 bases and J by 7 bases, 12 bases remained unmatched. Per germline, CDR1 KGHSH and CDR2 LQKENI. CDR3 in amino acids: CASSPVGRQGANEQFF. The CDR3 bases are TGTGCCAGCTCACCGGTGGGGAGACAGGGCGCGAATGAGCAGTTCTTC. Supplemented by reference TRBV18 and TRBJ2-1, the full variable domain reads NAGVMQNPRHLVRRRGQEARLRCSPMKGHSHVYWYRQLPEEGLKFMVYLQKENIIDESGMPKERFSAEFPKEGPSILRIQQVVRGDSAAYFCASSPVGRQGANEQFFGPGTRLTVL.

V gene TRBV28 combines with J gene TRBJ2-7; D might be TRBD2 (6 bases). Germline CDR1 and CDR2: MDHEN and SYDVKM. The CDR3 spans 14 residues. V dropped 4 bases and J dropped 7 bases, with 17 bases sitting between them. The CDR3 bases are TGTGCCAGCAGTTCTCTCGGGACTGGAGAGGAGCAGTACTTC. It encodes CASSSLGTGEEQYF. Together with reference TRBV28 and TRBJ2-7, the CDR3 gives the full variable domain: DVKVTQSSRYLVKRTGEKVFLECVQDMDHENMFWYRQDPGLGLRLIYFSYDVKMKEKGDIPEGYSVSREKKERFSLILESASTNQTSMYLCASSSLGTGEEQYFGPGTRLTVT.

This clonotype was counted ten times or more. CDR3 amino acids: CASSRGGGQETQYF. CDR3 sequence (DNA): TGCGCCAGCAGCAGGGGTGGGGGTCAAGAGACCCAGTACTTC. The chain links TRBV5-1 to TRBJ2-5; D is perhaps TRBD1 or TRBD2 (5 bases each). Germline assignment: CDR1 SGHRS and CDR2 YFSETQ. With 4 bases removed from V and 2 bases from J, the gap between germline ends came to 12 bases. The CDR3 sequence is 14 residues long.

The chain links TRBV5-1 to TRBJ2-2; 7 nucleotides line up with TRBD1. CDR3 size: 16 residues. V was pared by 1 base and J by 4 bases, with 7 bases of the junction left unmatched. Germline CDR1 is SGHRS and CDR2 is YFSETQ. DNA of the CDR3: TGCGCCAGCAGCTTGACCTCGACAGGGAGCACCGGGGAGCTGTTTTTT. This sequence encodes CASSLTSTGSTGELFF.

In the case of this clonotype: A single base separates this from a much larger clone, so it may be a read error. The chain combines TRBV11-2 with TRBJ2-1; 10 nucleotides agree with TRBD1. The CDR3 covers 15 residues. Germline loops: CDR1 SGHAT, CDR2 FQNNGV. The CDR3 sequence is CAISLTGTGVSEQFF. CDR3 nucleotide sequence: TGTGCCATCAGCTTAACCGGGACAGGGGTTAGTGAGCAGTTCTTC.

CDR3 region: CSVEGYSRGQYF. CDR3 bases: TGCAGCGTTGAGGGGTACTCTCGCGGGCAGTACTTC. The chain has TRBV29-1 and TRBJ2-7; D uncertain. The CDR3 extends over 12 amino acids. The germline V gene encodes CDR1 SQVTM and CDR2 ANQGSEA. V was cut by 3 bases and J by 9 bases, with 15 bases left in between.

This clonotype has only a few counts. The chain has TRBV7-2 and TRBJ1-3; D gene unclear. The CDR3 extends over 15 amino acids. CDR1 and CDR2 (germline): SGHTA, FQGNSA. The V gene lost 5 bases and the J gene lost 0 bases, with 11 bases spanning the gap. As DNA, the CDR3 is TGTGCCAGCAGCGGATATTGGGGCTCTGGAAACACCATATATTTT. Translation gives CASSGYWGSGNTIYF.

This clonotype was counted only a few times. At one boundary the junction diverges from the germline segment, which might be a read error. The chain uses TRBV7-7 and TRBJ2-2, with D perhaps TRBD1 or TRBD2 (5 bases each). CDR3 length: 15 residues. CDR1 is SSHAT, CDR2 FNYEAQ, per germline (reference sequence). The CDR3 spells CASSLANGATGELFF. In DNA, the CDR3 is TGTGCTAGCAGCTTAGCAAACGGGGCCACCGGGGAGCTGTTTTTT.

The chain uses TRBV7-2 and TRBJ2-2, with 7 bases aligning to TRBD1. Germline V gene data show CDR1 as SGHTA and CDR2 as FQGNSA. Germline trimming cut 0 bases from V and 4 bases from J; bases unmatched to any gene: 5. The CDR3 is 16 amino acids. The CDR3 region has the DNA TGTGCCAGCAGCTTAGCGCGACAGGGTGGCACCGGGGAGCTGTTTTTT. This encodes CASSLARQGGTGELFF.

The V gene is TRBV10-3, the J gene TRBJ2-1; 7 nucleotides agree with TRBD2. Germline CDR1 and CDR2: ENHRY and SYGVKD. The CDR3 sequence is 15 residues long. The V and J ends lost 3 bases and 4 bases, in that order; junction bases with no gene match: 6. In DNA, the CDR3 is TGTGCCATCAGTGAATCCGGGGGGATATACAATGAGCAGTTCTTC. Translating it yields CAISESGGIYNEQFF.

In this sample, this clonotype turned up many times. The CDR3 DNA is TGTGCCAGCAGTGCCCAGGGGGAAAGAAATTCACCCCTCCACTTT. Translation gives CASSAQGERNSPLHF. This chain links TRBV12-3 or TRBV12-4 with TRBJ1-6; 7 bases match TRBD1. V shed 5 bases and J 7 bases; nucleotides not matched to a gene: 8. The CDR3 has 15 residues.

The V and J genes are TRBV25-1 and TRBJ2-6, with D perhaps TRBD1 or TRBD2 (5 bases each). Trimming pared 4 bases from V and 0 bases from J, leaving 16 bases between. The CDR3 is 18 amino acids. Germline CDR1 reads MGHDK; CDR2 reads SYGVNS. The CDR3 bases are TGTGCCAGCAGTGTATTAGAAGGGACCAGCTCTGGGGCCAACGTCCTGACTTTC. Its translation: CASSVLEGTSSGANVLTF.

V gene TRBV10-3 combines with J gene TRBJ2-7; either TRBD1 or TRBD2 may fit D (5 bases each). Deletions cut 4 bases from V and 7 bases from J, with 14 bases between. The germline CDR1 and CDR2 sequences are ENHRY and SYGVKD. This CDR3 is built from 13 residues. DNA for the CDR3: TGTGCCATCAGTGGGGGGACCTTTCGAGAGCAGTACTTC. The encoded protein is CAISGGTFREQYF.

This clonotype has only a few counts. The rearrangement joins TRBV12-3 or TRBV12-4 to TRBJ2-3; D uncertain. The CDR3 consists of 14 residues. With 2 bases removed from V and 3 bases from J, the gap between germline ends came to 9 bases. The CDR3 region has the DNA TGTGCCAGCAGTTTATCCCTAAATACAGATACGCAGTATTTT. Amino acid sequence: CASSLSLNTDTQYF.

This clonotype has more than one count but fewer than ten. The V gene is TRBV28, the J gene TRBJ2-5; 7 bases are a match to TRBD2. Germline CDR1 is MDHEN and CDR2 is SYDVKM. The V gene end was trimmed by 3 bases and the J gene end by 5 bases; junction bases not matched to a gene: 12. This CDR3 spans 16 amino acids. The CDR3 bases are TGTGCCAGCAGTTTGGGAAGTGGGAGGGATAGGGAGACCCAGTACTTC. It translates to CASSLGSGRDRETQYF.

The CDR3 coding sequence is TGTGCCAGCAGCGCCAGGACTAGCGGGAGCCCCACGAAGACCCAGTACTTC. Translating gives CASSARTSGSPTKTQYF. The chain is built from TRBV7-2 and TRBJ2-5; 13 bases match TRBD2. Trimming removed 5 bases from V and 6 bases from J; junction bases left unmatched: 12. The CDR3 runs to 17 residues. The germline gives CDR1 SGHTA, CDR2 FQGNSA.